Reported below is one T cell receptor (beta chain). Each diagnosis was determined on the basis of clinical symptoms, serum thyroxine, TRAb, thyroid ultrasound and orbital computed tomography. From RNA, the CDR3 regions of TCR beta chains were amplified and sequenced. Investigators did first-round RT-PCR with HTBI primers, then second-round multiplex PCR. TCRdb ran MiXCR on the multiplex PCR reads and lists one entry per CDR3 protein. There are 600,000 to 950,000 distinct CDR3 sequences in the sample; roughly 40% occur only once, and approximately 43% lies in the top ten. This CDR3 spans 15 amino acids. V dropped 5 bases and J dropped 1 base, with 13 bases sitting between them. Germline assignment: CDR1 SGDLS and CDR2 YYNGEE. This specimen comes from a study of Graves' ophthalmopathy and Graves' hyperthyroidism.

The sample was peripheral blood. The TCR sequence derives from an adult man with Graves' ophthalmopathy. This sequence joins TRBV9 and TRBJ1-5; D gene uncertain. This chain's CDR3 is CASSFRMGSNQPQHF. Here the CDR3 DNA reads TGTGCCAGCAGTTTTCGAATGGGGAGCAATCAGCCCCAGCATTTT.